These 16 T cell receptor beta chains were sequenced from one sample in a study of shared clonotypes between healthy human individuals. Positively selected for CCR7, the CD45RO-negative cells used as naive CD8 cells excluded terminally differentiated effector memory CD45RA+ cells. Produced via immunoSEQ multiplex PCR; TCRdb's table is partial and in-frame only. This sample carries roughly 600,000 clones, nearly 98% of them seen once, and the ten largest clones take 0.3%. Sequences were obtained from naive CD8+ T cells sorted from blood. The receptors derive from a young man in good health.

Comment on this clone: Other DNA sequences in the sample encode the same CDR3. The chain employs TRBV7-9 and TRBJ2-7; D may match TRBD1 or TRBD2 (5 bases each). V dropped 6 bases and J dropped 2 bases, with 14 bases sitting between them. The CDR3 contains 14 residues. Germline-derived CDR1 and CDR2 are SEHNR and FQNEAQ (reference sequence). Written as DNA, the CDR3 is TGTGCCAGCAGTCCCCGGGACGGGACCTACGAGCAGTACTTC. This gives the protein CASSPRDGTYEQYF.

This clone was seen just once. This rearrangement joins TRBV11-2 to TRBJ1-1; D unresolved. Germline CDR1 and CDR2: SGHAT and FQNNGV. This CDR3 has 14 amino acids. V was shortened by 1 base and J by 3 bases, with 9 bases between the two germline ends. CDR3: CASSLAGLDTEAFF. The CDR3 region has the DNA TGTGCCAGCAGCTTAGCAGGACTTGACACTGAAGCTTTCTTT.

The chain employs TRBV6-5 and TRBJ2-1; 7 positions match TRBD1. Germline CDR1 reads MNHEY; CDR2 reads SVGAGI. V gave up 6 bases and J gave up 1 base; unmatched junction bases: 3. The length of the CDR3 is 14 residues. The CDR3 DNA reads TGTGCCAGCAGAATCAGGGGGTCCTACAATGAGCAGTTCTTC. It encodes CASRIRGSYNEQFF.

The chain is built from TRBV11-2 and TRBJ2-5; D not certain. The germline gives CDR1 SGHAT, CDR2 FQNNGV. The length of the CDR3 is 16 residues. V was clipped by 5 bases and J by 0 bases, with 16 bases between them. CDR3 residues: CASSREQNYYQETQYF. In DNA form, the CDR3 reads TGTGCCAGCAGCCGAGAACAGAACTATTACCAAGAGACCCAGTACTTC.

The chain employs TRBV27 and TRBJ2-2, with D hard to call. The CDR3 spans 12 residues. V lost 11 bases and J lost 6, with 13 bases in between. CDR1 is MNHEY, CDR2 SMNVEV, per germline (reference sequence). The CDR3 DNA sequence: TGTGCCCATGGGCTAGGGCCCGGGGAGCTGTTTTTT. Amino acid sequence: CAHGLGPGELFF.

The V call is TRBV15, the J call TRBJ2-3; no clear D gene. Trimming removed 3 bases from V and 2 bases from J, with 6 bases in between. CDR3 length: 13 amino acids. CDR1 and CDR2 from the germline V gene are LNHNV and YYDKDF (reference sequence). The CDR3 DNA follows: TGTGCCACCAGCAGGGAAATCACAGATACGCAGTATTTT. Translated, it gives CATSREITDTQYF.

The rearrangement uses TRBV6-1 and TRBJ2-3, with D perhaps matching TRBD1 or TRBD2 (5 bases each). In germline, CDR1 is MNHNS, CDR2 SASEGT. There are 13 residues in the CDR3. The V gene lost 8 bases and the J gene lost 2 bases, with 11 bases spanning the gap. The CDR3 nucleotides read TGTGCCAGCGGGACGGGGTACACAGATACGCAGTATTTT. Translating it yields CASGTGYTDTQYF.

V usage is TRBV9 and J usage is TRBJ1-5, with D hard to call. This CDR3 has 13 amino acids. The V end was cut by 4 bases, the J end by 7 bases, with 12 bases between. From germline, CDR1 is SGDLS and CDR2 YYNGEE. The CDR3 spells CASSSGEGQPQHF. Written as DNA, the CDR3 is TGTGCCAGCAGCAGTGGGGAGGGCCAGCCCCAGCATTTT.

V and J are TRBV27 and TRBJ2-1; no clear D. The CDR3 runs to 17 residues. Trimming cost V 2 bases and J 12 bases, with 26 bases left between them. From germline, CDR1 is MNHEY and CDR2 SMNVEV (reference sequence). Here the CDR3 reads CASSLAYDVGPFSGQFF. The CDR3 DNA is TGTGCCAGCAGTTTAGCATACGATGTGGGTCCCTTCTCTGGGCAGTTCTTC.

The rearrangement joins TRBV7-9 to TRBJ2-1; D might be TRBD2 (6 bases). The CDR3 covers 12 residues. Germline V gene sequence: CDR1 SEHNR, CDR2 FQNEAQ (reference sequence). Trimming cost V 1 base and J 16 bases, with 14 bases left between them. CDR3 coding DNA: TGTGCCAGCAGCTTAGTTACGGCGGGATACTTCTTC. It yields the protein CASSLVTAGYFF.

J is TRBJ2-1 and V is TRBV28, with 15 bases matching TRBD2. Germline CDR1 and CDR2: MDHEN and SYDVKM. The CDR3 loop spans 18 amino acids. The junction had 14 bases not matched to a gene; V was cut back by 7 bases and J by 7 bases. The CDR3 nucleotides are TGTGCCAGCAAGGGGACTAGCGGGAGGCGGGGATTATGGAATGAGCAGTTCTTC. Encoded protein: CASKGTSGRRGLWNEQFF.

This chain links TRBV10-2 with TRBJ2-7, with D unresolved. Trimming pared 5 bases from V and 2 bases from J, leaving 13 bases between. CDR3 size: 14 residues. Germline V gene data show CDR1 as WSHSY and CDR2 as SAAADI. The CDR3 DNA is TGCGCCAGCAGTATGGACCGAGGAGCCTACGAGCAGTACTTC. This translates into CASSMDRGAYEQYF.

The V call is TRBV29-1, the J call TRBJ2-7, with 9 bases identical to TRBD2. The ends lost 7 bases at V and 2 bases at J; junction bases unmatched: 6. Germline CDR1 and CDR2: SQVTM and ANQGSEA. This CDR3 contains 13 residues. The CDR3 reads CSASGGRAYEQYF. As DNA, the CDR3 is TGCAGCGCCTCGGGCGGGAGGGCCTACGAGCAGTACTTC.

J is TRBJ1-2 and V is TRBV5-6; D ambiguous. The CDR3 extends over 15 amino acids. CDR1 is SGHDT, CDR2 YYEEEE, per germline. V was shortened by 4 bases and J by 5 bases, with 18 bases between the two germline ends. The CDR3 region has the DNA TGTGCCAGCAGCCTCAGTCCAGTCGAACCTTATGGCTACACCTTC. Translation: CASSLSPVEPYGYTF.

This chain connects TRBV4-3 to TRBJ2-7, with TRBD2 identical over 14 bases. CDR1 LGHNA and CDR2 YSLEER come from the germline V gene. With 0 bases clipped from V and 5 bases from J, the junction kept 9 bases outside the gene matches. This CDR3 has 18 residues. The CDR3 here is CASSQEMTSGRVYDEQYF. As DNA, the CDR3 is TGCGCCAGCAGCCAAGAGATGACTAGCGGGAGGGTTTACGACGAGCAGTACTTC.

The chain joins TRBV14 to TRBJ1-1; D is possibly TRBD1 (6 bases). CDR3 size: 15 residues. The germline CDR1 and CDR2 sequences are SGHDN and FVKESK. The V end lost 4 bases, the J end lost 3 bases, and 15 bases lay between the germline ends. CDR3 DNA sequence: TGTGCCAGCAGCCTTATCGCCGGGGGCCACACTGAAGCTTTCTTT. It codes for CASSLIAGGHTEAFF.